The clone carrying this T cell receptor (beta chain) occurred many times. Unique molecular identifiers were built into the TCRbeta library. From the PCR reads, TCRdb called clonotypes with MiXCR, one entry per CDR3 protein. The repertoire consists of 100,000 to 120,000 distinct CDR3 sequences, with about a tenth occurring once and the leading ten covering about 7.3%. The trim removed 8 bases at V and 5 bases at J, leaving 8 bases unmatched. CDR3 length: 13 amino acids. This sample stems from a study of T-cell reconstitution after alpha-beta-depleted transplantation in children. Sequenced material: PBMCs from the stem cell graft donor, taken from the stem cell graft. The chain carries TRBV12-3 or TRBV12-4 and TRBJ1-1, with 7 nucleotides matching TRBD1. The sequence was collected from a human donor who donated a stem cell graft to a child with acute lymphoblastic leukemia. The CDR3 region has the DNA TGTGCCAGCGACAGGGCCGTGGGGACTGAAGCTTTCTTT. It encodes CASDRAVGTEAFF.